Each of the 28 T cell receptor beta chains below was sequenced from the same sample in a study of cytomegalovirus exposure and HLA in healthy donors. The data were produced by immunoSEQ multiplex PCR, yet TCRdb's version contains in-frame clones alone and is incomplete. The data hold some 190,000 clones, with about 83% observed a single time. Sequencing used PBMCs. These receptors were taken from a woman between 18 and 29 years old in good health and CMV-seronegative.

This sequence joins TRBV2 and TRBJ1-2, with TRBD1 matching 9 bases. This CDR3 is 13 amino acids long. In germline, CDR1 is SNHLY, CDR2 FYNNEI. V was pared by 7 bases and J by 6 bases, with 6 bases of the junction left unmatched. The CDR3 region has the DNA TGTGCCAGCACGGACAGGGGACGGCATGGCTACACCTTC. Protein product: CASTDRGRHGYTF.

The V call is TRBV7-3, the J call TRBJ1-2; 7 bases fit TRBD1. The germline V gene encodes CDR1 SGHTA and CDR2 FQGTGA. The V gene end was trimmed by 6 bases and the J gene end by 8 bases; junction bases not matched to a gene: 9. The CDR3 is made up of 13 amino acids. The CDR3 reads CASRSDRASGYTF. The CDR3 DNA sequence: TGTGCCAGCAGGTCTGACAGGGCCTCGGGCTACACCTTC.

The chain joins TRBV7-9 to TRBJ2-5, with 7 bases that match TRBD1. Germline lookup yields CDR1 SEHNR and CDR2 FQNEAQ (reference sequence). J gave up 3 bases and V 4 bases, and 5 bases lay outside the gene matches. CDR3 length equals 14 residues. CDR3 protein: CASSSTGIKETQYF. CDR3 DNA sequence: TGTGCCAGCAGCTCGACAGGGATTAAAGAGACCCAGTACTTC.

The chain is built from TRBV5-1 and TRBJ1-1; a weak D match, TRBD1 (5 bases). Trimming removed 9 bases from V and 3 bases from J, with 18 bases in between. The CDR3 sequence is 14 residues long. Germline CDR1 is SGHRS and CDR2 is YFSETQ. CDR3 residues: CATSTGEWDTEAFF. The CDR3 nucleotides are TGCGCCACCTCAACGGGGGAATGGGACACTGAAGCTTTCTTT.

The CDR3 spells CASSFAVSTDTQYF. As DNA, the CDR3 is TGTGCCAGCAGCTTCGCAGTTAGCACAGATACGCAGTATTTT. This chain connects TRBV11-3 to TRBJ2-3; no clear D gene. This CDR3 region has 14 residues. Germline CDR1 and CDR2: SGHNT and YENEEA. V dropped 3 bases and J dropped 0 bases, with 7 bases sitting between them.

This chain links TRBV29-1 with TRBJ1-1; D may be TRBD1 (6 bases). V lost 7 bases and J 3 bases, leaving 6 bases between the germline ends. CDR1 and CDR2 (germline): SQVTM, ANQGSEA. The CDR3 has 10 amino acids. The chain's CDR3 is CSGQDTEAFF. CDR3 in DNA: TGCAGCGGACAGGACACTGAAGCTTTCTTT.

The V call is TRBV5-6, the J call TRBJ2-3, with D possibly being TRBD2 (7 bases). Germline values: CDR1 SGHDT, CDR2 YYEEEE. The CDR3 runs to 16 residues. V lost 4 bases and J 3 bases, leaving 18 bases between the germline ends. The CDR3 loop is CASSSTRKGGTDTQYF. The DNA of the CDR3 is TGTGCCAGCAGCAGTACCCGGAAGGGGGGGACAGATACGCAGTATTTT.

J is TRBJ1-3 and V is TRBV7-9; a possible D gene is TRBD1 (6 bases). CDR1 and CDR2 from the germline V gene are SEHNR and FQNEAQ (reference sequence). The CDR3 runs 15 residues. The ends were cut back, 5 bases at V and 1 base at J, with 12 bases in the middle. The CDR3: CASSAGGLSGNTIYF. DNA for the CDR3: TGTGCCAGCAGCGCCGGGGGGCTTTCTGGAAACACCATATATTTT.

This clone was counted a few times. The chain's CDR3 is CASSESQGGGDYGYTF. Here the CDR3 DNA reads TGTGCCAGCAGTGAATCCCAGGGCGGCGGTGACTATGGCTACACCTTC. The J gene is TRBJ1-2, the V gene TRBV2; possible D gene TRBD1, 5 bases. The V gene lost 2 bases and the J gene lost 3 bases, with 16 bases spanning the gap. The CDR3 spans 16 residues. Germline V CDR1 and CDR2: SNHLY, FYNNEI. The variable domain in full, completed from reference TRBV2 and TRBJ1-2, reads EPEVTQTPSHQVTQMGQEVILRCVPISNHLYFYWYRQILGQKVEFLVSFYNNEISEKSEIFDDQFSVERPDGSNFTLKIRSTKLEDSAMYFCASSESQGGGDYGYTFGSGTRLTVV.

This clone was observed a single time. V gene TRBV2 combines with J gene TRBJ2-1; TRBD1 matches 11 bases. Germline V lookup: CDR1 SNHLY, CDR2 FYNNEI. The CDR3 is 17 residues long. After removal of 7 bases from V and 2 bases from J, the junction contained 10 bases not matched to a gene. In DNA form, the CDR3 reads TGTGCCAGCACGGACATCGGGGACAGGGGGACCTACAATGAGCAGTTCTTC. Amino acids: CASTDIGDRGTYNEQFF.

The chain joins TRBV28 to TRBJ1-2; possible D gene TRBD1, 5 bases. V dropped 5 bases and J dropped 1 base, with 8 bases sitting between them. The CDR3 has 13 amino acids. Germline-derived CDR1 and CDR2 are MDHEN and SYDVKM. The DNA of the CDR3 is TGTGCCAGCAGTAAACAGGATAACTATGGCTACACCTTC. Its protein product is CASSKQDNYGYTF.

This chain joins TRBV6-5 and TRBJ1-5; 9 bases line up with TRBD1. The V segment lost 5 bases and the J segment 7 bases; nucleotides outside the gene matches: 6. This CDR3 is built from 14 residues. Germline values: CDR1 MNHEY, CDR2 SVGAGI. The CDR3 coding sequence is TGTGCCAGCAGTCGCGGGACAGGGATGCAGCCCCAGCATTTT. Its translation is CASSRGTGMQPQHF.

This CDR3 is CASSQGQGTMNTEAFF. CDR3 nucleotides: TGTGCCAGCAGCCAAGGACAGGGGACCATGAACACTGAAGCTTTCTTT. The genes are TRBV5-6 and TRBJ1-1, with 9 bases fitting TRBD1. This CDR3 is built from 16 residues. Per germline, CDR1 SGHDT and CDR2 YYEEEE. The J segment lost 0 bases and the V segment lost 4 bases, leaving 7 bases of the junction unmatched.

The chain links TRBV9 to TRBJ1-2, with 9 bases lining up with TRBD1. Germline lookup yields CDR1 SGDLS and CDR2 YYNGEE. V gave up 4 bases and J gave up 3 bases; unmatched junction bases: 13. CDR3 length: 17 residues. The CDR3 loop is CASSTSRGRTGDYGYTF. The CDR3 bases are TGTGCCAGCAGCACCAGCCGCGGAAGGACAGGGGACTATGGCTACACCTTC.

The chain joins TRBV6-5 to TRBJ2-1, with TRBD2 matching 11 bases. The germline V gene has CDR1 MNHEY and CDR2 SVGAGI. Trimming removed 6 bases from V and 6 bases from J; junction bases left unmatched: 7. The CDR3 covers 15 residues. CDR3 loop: CASSRTSGSLNEQFF. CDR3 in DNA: TGTGCCAGCAGCCGAACTAGCGGGAGCCTCAATGAGCAGTTCTTC.

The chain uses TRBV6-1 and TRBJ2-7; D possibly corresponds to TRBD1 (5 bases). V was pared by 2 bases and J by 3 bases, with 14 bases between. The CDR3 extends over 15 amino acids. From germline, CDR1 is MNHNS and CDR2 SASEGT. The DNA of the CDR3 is TGTGCCAGCAGTGAACTTTTGGCAGGGATCTACGAGCAGTACTTC. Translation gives CASSELLAGIYEQYF.

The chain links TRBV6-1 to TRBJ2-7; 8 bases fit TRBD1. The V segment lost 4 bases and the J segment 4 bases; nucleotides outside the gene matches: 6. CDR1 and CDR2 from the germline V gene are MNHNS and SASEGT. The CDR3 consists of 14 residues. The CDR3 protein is CASSAGRGPYEQYF. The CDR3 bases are TGTGCCAGCAGTGCCGGCAGGGGGCCTTACGAGCAGTACTTC.

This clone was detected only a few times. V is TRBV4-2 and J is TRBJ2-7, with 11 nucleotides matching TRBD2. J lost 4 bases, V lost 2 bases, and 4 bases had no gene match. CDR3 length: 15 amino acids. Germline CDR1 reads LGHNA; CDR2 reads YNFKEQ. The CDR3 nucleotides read TGTGCCAGCAGCCAAACTAGCGGGAGTGAGTACGAGCAGTACTTC. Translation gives CASSQTSGSEYEQYF.

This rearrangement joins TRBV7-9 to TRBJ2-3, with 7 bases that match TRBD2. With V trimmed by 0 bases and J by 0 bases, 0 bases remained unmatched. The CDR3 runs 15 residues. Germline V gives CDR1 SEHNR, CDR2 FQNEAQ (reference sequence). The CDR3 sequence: CASSLASGSTDTQYF. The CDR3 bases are TGTGCCAGCAGCTTAGCTAGCGGGAGCACAGATACGCAGTATTTT.

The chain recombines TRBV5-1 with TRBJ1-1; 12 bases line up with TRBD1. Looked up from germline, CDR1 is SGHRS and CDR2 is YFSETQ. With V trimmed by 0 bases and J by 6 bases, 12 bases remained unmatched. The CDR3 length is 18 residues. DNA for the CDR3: TGCGCCAGCAGCTTGGACCGGGACAGGGGGCTCGTCAACCCTGAAGCTTTCTTT. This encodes CASSLDRDRGLVNPEAFF.

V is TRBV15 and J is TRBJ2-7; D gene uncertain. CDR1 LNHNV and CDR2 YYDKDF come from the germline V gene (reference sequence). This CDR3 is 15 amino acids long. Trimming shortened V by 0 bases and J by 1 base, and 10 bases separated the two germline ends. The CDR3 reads CATSRDPGESYEQYF. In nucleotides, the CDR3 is TGTGCCACCAGCAGAGATCCGGGTGAGTCCTACGAGCAGTACTTC.

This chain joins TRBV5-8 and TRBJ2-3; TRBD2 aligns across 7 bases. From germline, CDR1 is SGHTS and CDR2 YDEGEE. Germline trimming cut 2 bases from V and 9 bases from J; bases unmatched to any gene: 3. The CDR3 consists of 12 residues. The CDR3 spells CASSFGGETQYF. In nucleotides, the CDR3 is TGTGCCAGCAGCTTTGGGGGGGAGACGCAGTATTTT.

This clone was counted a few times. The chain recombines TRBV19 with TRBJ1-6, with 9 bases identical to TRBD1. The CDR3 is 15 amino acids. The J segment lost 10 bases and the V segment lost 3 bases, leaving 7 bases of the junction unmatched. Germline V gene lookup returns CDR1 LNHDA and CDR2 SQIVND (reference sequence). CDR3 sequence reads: CASSMQGQGRSPLHF. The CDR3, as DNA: TGTGCCAGTAGTATGCAGGGACAGGGACGATCACCCCTCCACTTT.

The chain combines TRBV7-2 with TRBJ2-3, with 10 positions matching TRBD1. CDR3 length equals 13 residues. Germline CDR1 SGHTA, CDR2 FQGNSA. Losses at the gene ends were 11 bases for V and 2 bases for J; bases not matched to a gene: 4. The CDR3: CASGTGVTDTQYF. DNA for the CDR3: TGTGCCTCCGGGACAGGGGTCACAGATACGCAGTATTTT.

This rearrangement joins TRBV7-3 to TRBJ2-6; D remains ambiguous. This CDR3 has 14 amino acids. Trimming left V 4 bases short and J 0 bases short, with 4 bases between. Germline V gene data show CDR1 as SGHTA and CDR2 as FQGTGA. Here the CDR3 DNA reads TGTGCCAGCAGCTCGTCCTCTGGGGCCAACGTCCTGACTTTC. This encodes CASSSSSGANVLTF.

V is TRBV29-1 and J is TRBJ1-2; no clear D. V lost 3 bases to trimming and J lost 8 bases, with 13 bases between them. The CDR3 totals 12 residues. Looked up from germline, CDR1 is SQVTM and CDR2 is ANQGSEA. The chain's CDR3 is CSVDPPEVGYTF. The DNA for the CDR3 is TGCAGCGTTGACCCGCCAGAGGTCGGCTACACCTTC.

CDR3: CASSLARGAGNTEAFF. CDR3 sequence (DNA): TGCGCCAGCAGCCTGGCTAGGGGCGCGGGAAACACTGAAGCTTTCTTT. This sequence joins TRBV5-1 and TRBJ1-1; tentative D call: TRBD1 (5 bases). Deletions cut 4 bases from V and 2 bases from J, with 18 bases between. The CDR3 sequence is 16 residues long. Per the germline V gene, CDR1 is SGHRS and CDR2 is YFSETQ. Variable domain in full (rest from reference TRBV5-1 and TRBJ1-1): KAGVTQTPRYLIKTRGQQVTLSCSPISGHRSVSWYQQTPGQGLQFLFEYFSETQRNKGNFPGRFSGRQFSNSRSEMNVSTLELGDSALYLCASSLARGAGNTEAFFGQGTRLTVV.

The DNA of the CDR3 is TGTGCCAGCAGCATACCGCCGACAGCCTACGAGCAGTACTTC. This encodes CASSIPPTAYEQYF. The chain combines TRBV21-1 with TRBJ2-7; TRBD1, the table's D call, lacks a check against the DNA. TRBV21-1 is flagged as a pseudogene. The CDR3 has 14 residues.